This TCR beta chain was captured in a study of blood T cell repertoires in COVID-19 (dated by TCRdb to about 2020). About the study as a whole: Samples covering the acute and convalescent phases of COVID-19 were provided by collaborators in the United States, Italy and Spain. The material from the prospective study consisted of cDNA or gDNA derived from T cells, B-cell-depleted T cells, or PBMCs. Deeply sampled blood TCRbeta repertoires from subjects exposed to, actively infected with, or recovered from COVID-19 were included in the dataset. The repertoires were made available in a free public database intended to serve as a resource for research on the immune response to SARS-CoV-2. The samples were drawn from the first 160 participants of the ongoing ImmuneRACE study and from 1,254 subjects provided by 6 global collaborators. A de-identified subject ID, COVID-19 status, age in years and sex were almost always included in the sample metadata. Where HLA class I and class II types were available, the types were taken from metadata supplied by the sample provider, not from assay-based typing.

The immunoSEQ Assay, a bias-controlled multiplex PCR, was used to amplify TCRbeta CDR3 regions from genomic DNA. On the study's bioinformatics: Nucleated cell counts per sample were estimated from amplification of reference gene primers within the assay. To quantify the absolute abundance of each unique TCRbeta CDR3 rearrangement, sequence reads were collapsed and filtered. Productive Simpson clonality was computed per sample as the square root of Simpson's diversity index over productive rearrangements. TCRdb took this table from immuneACCESS and kept in-frame rearrangements with V and J called. Such tables lack part of the clones; where checked against another copy, unresolved V genes explain under half of the gap, and the rest is unexplained. V and J calls and clone size follow that table, whereas D and trimming were derived from the DNA. This sample lists 140,000 or so clones; about nine tenths were detected once. About 10% of the sample goes to the ten largest clones.

Participants in the prospective study were aged roughly 18 to 100 years, lived in under 30 United States geographic areas, and enrolled through a virtual design. In the prospective study, cohorts were assigned on the basis of participant-reported clinical history obtained from a screening survey and a study questionnaire. Recovered participants in ImmuneRACE Cohort 3 were defined as having two consecutive negative NP/OP PCR tests, clearance from a healthcare professional, or resolution of symptoms. In the prospective study, mobile phlebotomists collected whole blood, serum and a nasopharyngeal or oropharyngeal swab from each participant. Participants in the prospective study had the option to provide additional blood draws and questionnaires over a roughly 2-month period. Before DNA extraction, prospective study blood samples were shipped either frozen or at room temperature. A remark on this clone: What this receptor recognizes is not known. No qualities accompany the bases; no much larger clone lies one base away.

At the junction V is shortened by 0 bases and J by 4 bases, with 11 bases in between. CDR1 is given as KGHDR and CDR2 as SFDVKD, both from the germline V gene. Including cysteine and phenylalanine, the CDR3 has 15 amino acids. The kept DNA is CDR3 alone, 45 bases in frame from the first base. What the work shows at the level of the full study, not this receptor alone: How much clinical and demographic metadata was included differed by source and by participant, and the metadata was provided uncurated.

The chain employs TRBV24-1 and TRBJ1-1; TRBD1 is a possible D gene, resting on 6 matching bases. This TCR was recovered from a man aged 60-69 years who had recovered from COVID-19. Sequenced sample: PBMCs or T cells enriched from blood (not recorded which). The CDR3 in this case is CATSDLGGRITEAFF. The nucleotides are TGTGCCACCAGTGATTTGGGGGGCCGGATCACTGAAGCTTTCTTT.